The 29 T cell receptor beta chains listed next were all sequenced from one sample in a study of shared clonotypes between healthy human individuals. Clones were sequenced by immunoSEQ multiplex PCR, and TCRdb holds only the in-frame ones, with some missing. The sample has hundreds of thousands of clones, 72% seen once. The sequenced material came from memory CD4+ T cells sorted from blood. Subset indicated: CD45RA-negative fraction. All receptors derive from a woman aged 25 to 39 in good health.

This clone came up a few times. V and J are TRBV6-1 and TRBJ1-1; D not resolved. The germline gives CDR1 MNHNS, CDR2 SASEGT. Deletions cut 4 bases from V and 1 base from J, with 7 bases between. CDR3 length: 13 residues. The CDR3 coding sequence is TGTGCCAGCAGTGTAGAGCGGAACACTGAAGCTTTCTTT. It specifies CASSVERNTEAFF.

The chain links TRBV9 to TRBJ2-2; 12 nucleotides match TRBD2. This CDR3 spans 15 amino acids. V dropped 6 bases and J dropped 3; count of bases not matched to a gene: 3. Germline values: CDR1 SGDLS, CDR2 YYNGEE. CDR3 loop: CASTRLAGDTGELFF. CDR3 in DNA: TGTGCCAGCACCAGACTAGCGGGAGACACCGGGGAGCTGTTTTTT.

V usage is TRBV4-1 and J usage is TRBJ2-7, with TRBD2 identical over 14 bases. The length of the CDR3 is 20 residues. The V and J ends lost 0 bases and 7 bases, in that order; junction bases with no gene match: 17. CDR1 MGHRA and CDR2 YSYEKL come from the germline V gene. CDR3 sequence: CASSQDAGLAGVRGEWEQYF. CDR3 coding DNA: TGCGCCAGCAGCCAAGATGCGGGACTAGCGGGAGTTAGGGGTGAATGGGAGCAGTACTTC.

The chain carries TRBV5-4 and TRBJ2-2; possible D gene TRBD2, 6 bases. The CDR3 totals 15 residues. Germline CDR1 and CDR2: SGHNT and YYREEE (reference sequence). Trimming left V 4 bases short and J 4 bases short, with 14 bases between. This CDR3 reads CASSPGGPITGELFF. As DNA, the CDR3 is TGTGCCAGCAGCCCCGGGGGTCCCATCACCGGGGAGCTGTTTTTT.

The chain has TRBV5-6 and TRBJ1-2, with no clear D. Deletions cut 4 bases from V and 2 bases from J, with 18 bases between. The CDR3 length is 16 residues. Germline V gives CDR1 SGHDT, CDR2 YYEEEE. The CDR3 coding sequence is TGTGCCAGCAGCCGTCTGGAGGTCCAAAACAACTATGGCTACACCTTC. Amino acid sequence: CASSRLEVQNNYGYTF.

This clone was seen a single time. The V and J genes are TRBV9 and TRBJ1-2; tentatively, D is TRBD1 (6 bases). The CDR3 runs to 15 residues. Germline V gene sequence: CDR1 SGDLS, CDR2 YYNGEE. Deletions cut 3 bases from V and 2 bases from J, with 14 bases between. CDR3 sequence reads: CASSAGPGQNYGYTF. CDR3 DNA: TGTGCCAGCAGCGCGGGTCCTGGACAGAACTATGGCTACACCTTC.

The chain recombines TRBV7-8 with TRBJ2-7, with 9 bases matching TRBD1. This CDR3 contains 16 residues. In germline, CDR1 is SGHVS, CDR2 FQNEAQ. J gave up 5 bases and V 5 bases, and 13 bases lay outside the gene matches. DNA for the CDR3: TGTGCCAGCAGCCCTCGCACCGGGACAGGGTCCCACGAGCAGTACTTC. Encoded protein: CASSPRTGTGSHEQYF.

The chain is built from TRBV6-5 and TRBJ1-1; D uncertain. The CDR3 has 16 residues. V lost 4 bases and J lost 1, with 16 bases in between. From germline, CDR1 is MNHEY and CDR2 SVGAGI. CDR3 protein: CASSSQGRTANTEAFF. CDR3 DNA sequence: TGTGCCAGCAGTTCCCAAGGAAGGACGGCGAACACTGAAGCTTTCTTT.

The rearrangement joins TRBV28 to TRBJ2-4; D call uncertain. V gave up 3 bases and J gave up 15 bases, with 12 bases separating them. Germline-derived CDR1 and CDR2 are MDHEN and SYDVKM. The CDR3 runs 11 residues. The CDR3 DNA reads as TGTGCCAGCAGTTTTTACGGCAGTTTGTACTTC. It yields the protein CASSFYGSLYF.

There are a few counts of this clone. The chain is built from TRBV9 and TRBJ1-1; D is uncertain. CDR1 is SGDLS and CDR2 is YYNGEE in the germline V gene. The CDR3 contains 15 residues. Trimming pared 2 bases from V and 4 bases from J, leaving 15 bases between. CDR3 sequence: CASSVDWKESTEAFF. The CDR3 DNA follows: TGTGCCAGCAGCGTCGACTGGAAAGAGTCCACTGAAGCTTTCTTT.

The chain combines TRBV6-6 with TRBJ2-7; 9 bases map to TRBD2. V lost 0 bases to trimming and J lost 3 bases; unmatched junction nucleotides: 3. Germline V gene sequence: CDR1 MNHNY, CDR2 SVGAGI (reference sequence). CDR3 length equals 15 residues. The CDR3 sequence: CASSYSLAGLYEQYF. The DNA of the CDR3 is TGTGCCAGCAGTTACTCGCTAGCGGGGCTCTACGAGCAGTACTTC.

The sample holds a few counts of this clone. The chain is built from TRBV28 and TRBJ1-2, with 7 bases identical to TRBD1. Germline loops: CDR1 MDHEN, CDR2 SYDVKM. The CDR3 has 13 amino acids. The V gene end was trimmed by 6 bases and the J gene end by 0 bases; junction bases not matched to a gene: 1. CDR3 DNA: TGTGCCAGCAGAGGGACAGCTAACTATGGCTACACCTTC. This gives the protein CASRGTANYGYTF.

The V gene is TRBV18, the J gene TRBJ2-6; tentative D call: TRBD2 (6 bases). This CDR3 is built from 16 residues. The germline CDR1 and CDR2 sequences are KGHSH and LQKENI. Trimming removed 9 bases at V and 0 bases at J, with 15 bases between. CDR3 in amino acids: CASGPPGDSGANVLTF. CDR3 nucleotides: TGTGCCAGTGGTCCCCCGGGGGACTCTGGGGCCAACGTCCTGACTTTC.

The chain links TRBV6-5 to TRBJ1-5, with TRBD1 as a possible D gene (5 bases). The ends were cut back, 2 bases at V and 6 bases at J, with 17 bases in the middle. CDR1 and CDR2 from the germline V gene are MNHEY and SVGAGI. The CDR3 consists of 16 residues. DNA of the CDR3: TGTGCCAGCAGTTACCCCGCAACCGGCGGGGCTCAGCCCCAGCATTTT. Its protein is CASSYPATGGAQPQHF.

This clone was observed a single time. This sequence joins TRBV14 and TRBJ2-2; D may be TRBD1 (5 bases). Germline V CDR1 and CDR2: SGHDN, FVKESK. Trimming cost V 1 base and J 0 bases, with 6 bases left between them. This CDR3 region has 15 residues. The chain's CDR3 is CASSQVGANTGELFF. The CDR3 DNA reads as TGTGCCAGCAGCCAAGTAGGGGCGAACACCGGGGAGCTGTTTTTT.

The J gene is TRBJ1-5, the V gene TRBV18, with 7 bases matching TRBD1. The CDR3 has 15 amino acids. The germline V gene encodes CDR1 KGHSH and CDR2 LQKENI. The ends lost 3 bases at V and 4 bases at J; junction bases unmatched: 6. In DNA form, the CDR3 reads TGTGCCAGCTCACCCTCGACAGGGAAGAATCAGCCCCAGCATTTT. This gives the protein CASSPSTGKNQPQHF.

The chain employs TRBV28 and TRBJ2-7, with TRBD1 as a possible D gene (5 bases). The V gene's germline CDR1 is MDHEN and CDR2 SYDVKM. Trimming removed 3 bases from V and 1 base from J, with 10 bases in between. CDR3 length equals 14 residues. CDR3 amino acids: CASSFPQGSYEQYF. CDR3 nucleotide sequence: TGTGCCAGCAGTTTTCCCCAGGGATCCTACGAGCAGTACTTC.

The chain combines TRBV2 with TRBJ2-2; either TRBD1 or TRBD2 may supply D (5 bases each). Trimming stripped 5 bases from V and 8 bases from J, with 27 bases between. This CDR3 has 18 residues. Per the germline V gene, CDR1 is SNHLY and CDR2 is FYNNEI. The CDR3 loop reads CASSYLLLVGQNGGELFF. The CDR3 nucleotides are TGTGCCAGCAGTTATTTGCTACTAGTTGGACAAAACGGGGGGGAGCTGTTTTTT.

CDR3 region: CASSSIVANYGYTF. The CDR3 DNA sequence: TGTGCCAGTAGTTCAATAGTAGCTAACTATGGCTACACCTTC. V usage is TRBV19 and J usage is TRBJ1-2, with D hard to call. Germline V gene sequence: CDR1 LNHDA, CDR2 SQIVND (reference sequence). V dropped 5 bases and J dropped 0 bases, with 10 bases sitting between them. This CDR3 comprises 14 residues.

The chain's CDR3 is CASRDGRRQYF. In nucleotides, the CDR3 is TGTGCCAGCAGAGACGGCAGACGCCAGTACTTC. The chain couples TRBV6-5 to TRBJ2-7; D is ambiguous. The CDR3 has 11 amino acids. CDR1 and CDR2 (germline): MNHEY, SVGAGI. With 6 bases removed from V and 10 bases from J, the gap between germline ends came to 13 bases.

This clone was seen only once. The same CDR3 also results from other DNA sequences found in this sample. This chain's CDR3 is CASSNQGKSSYEQYF. The CDR3 DNA reads TGTGCCAGTAGTAATCAGGGCAAGAGCTCCTACGAGCAGTACTTC. This rearrangement joins TRBV19 to TRBJ2-7, with a possible D match to TRBD1 (5 bases). This CDR3 is built from 15 residues. The V gene lost 4 bases and the J gene lost 0 bases, with 13 bases spanning the gap. The germline V gene encodes CDR1 LNHDA and CDR2 SQIVND (reference sequence).

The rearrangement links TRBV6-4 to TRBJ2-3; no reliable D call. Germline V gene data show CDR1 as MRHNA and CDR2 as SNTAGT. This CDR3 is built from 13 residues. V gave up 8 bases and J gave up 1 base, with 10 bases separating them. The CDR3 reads CASVRTCTDTQYF. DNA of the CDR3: TGTGCCAGCGTACGGACCTGCACAGATACGCAGTATTTT.

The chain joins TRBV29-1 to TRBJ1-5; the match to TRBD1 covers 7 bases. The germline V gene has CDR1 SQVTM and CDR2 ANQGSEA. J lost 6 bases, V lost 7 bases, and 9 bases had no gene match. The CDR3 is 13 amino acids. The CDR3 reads CSARDRATQPQHF. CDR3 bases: TGCAGCGCTAGAGACAGGGCGACTCAGCCCCAGCATTTT.

For the CDR3, the DNA is TGTGCCAGCAGTTACGGCGCGACAGTGTATGGCTACACCTTC. Its translation: CASSYGATVYGYTF. V and J are TRBV6-6 and TRBJ1-2; D is possibly TRBD1 (5 bases). The CDR3 has 14 residues. The germline CDR1 and CDR2 sequences are MNHNY and SVGAGI (reference sequence). V lost 2 bases and J 5 bases, leaving 12 bases between the germline ends.

CDR3 in amino acids: CASSLGPGFYEQYF. The CDR3 bases are TGTGCCAGCAGCTTGGGTCCAGGGTTCTACGAGCAGTACTTC. The V call is TRBV5-4, the J call TRBJ2-7, with D maybe TRBD1 (5 bases). V was trimmed by 0 bases and J by 3 bases, leaving 10 bases between them. The CDR3 extends over 14 amino acids. Germline assignment: CDR1 SGHNT and CDR2 YYREEE (reference sequence).

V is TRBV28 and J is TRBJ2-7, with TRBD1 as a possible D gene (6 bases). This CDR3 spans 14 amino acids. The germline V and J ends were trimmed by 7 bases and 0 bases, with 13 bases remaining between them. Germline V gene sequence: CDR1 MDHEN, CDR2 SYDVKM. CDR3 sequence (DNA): TGTGCCAGCACCTTGGGGACAAGCTCCTACGAGCAGTACTTC. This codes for CASTLGTSSYEQYF.

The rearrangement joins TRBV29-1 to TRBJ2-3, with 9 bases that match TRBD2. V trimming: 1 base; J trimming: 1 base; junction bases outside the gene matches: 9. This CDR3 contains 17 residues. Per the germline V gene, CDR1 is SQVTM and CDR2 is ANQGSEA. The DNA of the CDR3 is TGCAGCGTTGAAGGTTCCTGGTTAGCGGGAGGCACAGATACGCAGTATTTT. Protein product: CSVEGSWLAGGTDTQYF.

The CDR3: CASTHPREATKNIQYF. For the CDR3, the DNA is TGTGCCAGCACCCACCCCAGGGAAGCCACCAAAAACATTCAGTACTTC. This chain joins TRBV2 and TRBJ2-4; possibly TRBD1 for D (5 bases). This CDR3 is built from 16 residues. Germline CDR1 and CDR2: SNHLY and FYNNEI. The V gene lost 7 bases and the J gene lost 2 bases, with 18 bases spanning the gap.

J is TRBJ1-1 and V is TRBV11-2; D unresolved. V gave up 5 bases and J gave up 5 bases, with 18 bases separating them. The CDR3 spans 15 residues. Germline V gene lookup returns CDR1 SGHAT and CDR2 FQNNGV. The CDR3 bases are TGTGCCAGCAGCGCCCATGTGGATGCGGGGACTGAAGCTTTCTTT. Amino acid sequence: CASSAHVDAGTEAFF. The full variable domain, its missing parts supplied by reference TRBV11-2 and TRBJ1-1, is EAGVAQSPRYKIIEKRQSVAFWCNPISGHATLYWYQQILGQGPKLLIQFQNNGVVDDSQLPKDRFSAERLKGVDSTLKIQPAKLEDSAVYLCASSAHVDAGTEAFFGQGTRLTVV.